Listed below are T cell receptor beta chains from one sample, sequenced in a study of human T cells and chemical hapten exposure. TCRdb analysed the RACE reads with MiXCR anew, one entry per CDR3 protein. The sample yields about 94,000 distinct CDR3 sequences, over 7.5% seen once. This specimen was whole blood, taken in connection with sensitization to the hapten diphenylcyclopropenone (DPC). Receptors originate from a woman aged 40 to 55 with alopecia areata. Some clones in this sample may be carry-over from other donors' samples. Both conserved end residues are part of each CDR3. The D gene is left open where the match is weak. Not all rows give a size; the values are once, few, many and, for expanded clones, a class.

>.|TRBJ1-2|many|TRBV24-1
TGTGCCACCAGTGACTATACAGGGATAGGAGGCTACACCTTC
CATSDYTGIGGYTF
>.|TRBJ2-5|.|TRBV29-1
TGCAGCGCCTTGCCGTGGCAAGAGACCCAGTACTTC
CSALPWQETQYF
>TRBD2|TRBJ2-1|many|TRBV29-1
TGCAGCGTTTCTACAAGCGGGAGTAACTACAATGAGCAGTTCTTC
CSVSTSGSNYNEQFF
>.|TRBJ2-7|few|TRBV9
TGTGCCAGCAGCGTAAATGCCGCCGCGGAGCAGTACTTC
CASSVNAAAEQYF
>TRBD2|TRBJ2-7|.|TRBV11-2
TGTGCCAGCAGCTTAGAGGGATGGCTAGCGGGAGTCCAAGAGCAGTACTTC
CASSLEGWLAGVQEQYF
>.|TRBJ2-2|few|TRBV20-1
TGCAGTGCTGAATACATCACCGGGGAGCTGTTTTTT
CSAEYITGELFF
>TRBD1|TRBJ1-5|many|TRBV20-1
TGCAGTGCTACAGACCGGGACAGTGCTAATAGCAATCAGCCCCAGCATTTT
CSATDRDSANSNQPQHF
>.|TRBJ2-3|.|TRBV28
TGTGCCAGCGGGGGGGGGCTAGCGGATTACACAGATACGCAGTATTTT
CASGGGLADYTDTQYF
>.|TRBJ1-1|few|TRBV30
TGTGCCTGGAGTGCACAGATCAACACTGAAGCTTTCTTT
CAWSAQINTEAFF
>TRBD1|TRBJ1-2|.|TRBV29-1
TGCAGCGTTGAACCGACAGGGACCTATGGCTACACCTTC
CSVEPTGTYGYTF
>.|TRBJ2-3|few|TRBV18
TGTGCCAGCTCACCGTTGGACCGTGGAGATACGCAGTATTTT
CASSPLDRGDTQYF
>.|TRBJ2-1|.|TRBV4-2
TGTGCCAGCAGCCAAGATAGTGGGAAGGGGTCAAACCTTTACTTCTACAATGAGCAGTTCTTC
CASSQDSGKGSNLYFYNEQFF
>.|TRBJ2-3|few|TRBV7-8
TGTGCCAGCAGCTCCCCCGCCAGTACAGATACGCAGTATTTT
CASSSPASTDTQYF
>.|TRBJ1-5|.|TRBV2
TGTGCCAGCAGTGCCGTATATAGCAATCAGCCCCAGCATTTT
CASSAVYSNQPQHF
>.|TRBJ2-5|many|TRBV3-2
TGTGCCAGCAGCCAAGGACGCGCTGGGGGCCAAGAGACCCAGTACTTC
CASSQGRAGGQETQYF
>.|TRBJ2-3|.|TRBV5-1
TGCGCCAGCAGCTGGTCCCGAGGGGGCACAGATACGCAGTATTTT
CASSWSRGGTDTQYF
>.|TRBJ1-4|few|TRBV6-5
TGTGCCAGCAGTTACTCGACAGGCGAAAAACTGTTTTTT
CASSYSTGEKLFF
>.|TRBJ2-3|many|TRBV11-1
TGTGCCAGCAGCCTCCACACAGATACGCAGTATTTT
CASSLHTDTQYF
>TRBD1|TRBJ1-1|many|TRBV3-1
TGTGCCAGCAGCCCGGGACAGGGGTACACTGAAGCTTTCTTT
CASSPGQGYTEAFF
>.|TRBJ1-3|.|TRBV4-3
TGCGCCAGCAGCCAAGATCCCCAGATCTCTGGAAACACCATATATTTT
CASSQDPQISGNTIYF
>.|TRBJ1-2|few|TRBV27
TGTGCCAGCAGTTTCGTGGGTAGTGGGCACTATGGCTACACCTTC
CASSFVGSGHYGYTF
>.|TRBJ2-2|few|TRBV6-6
TGTGCCAGCAGTACTAGCAATTCCGGGGAGCTGTTTTTT
CASSTSNSGELFF
>.|TRBJ1-5|many|TRBV20-1
TGCAGTGCTAGAGAACAGGGCCGGGGCAATCAGCCCCAGCATTTT
CSAREQGRGNQPQHF
>.|TRBJ2-1|many|TRBV20-1
TGCAGTGCTAGAGATTTCTTGCGGTCGGCTAATGAGCAGTTCTTC
CSARDFLRSANEQFF
>.|TRBJ2-5|many|TRBV21-1
TGTGCCAGCAGCAAAGCTAGGACTTTAACGGGGACCCAGTACTTC
CASSKARTLTGTQYF
>TRBD1|TRBJ1-1|.|TRBV5-3
TGTGCCAGAAGCGCCGGGTCCGGGACAGGGGGAGCTGAAGCTTTCTTT
CARSAGSGTGGAEAFF
>.|TRBJ1-2|many|TRBV6-2/TRBV6-3
TGTGCTACTTCCCCGGGGATTTATGGCTACACCTTC
CATSPGIYGYTF
>TRBD2|TRBJ2-5|many|TRBV20-1
TGCAGTGCACAAAACGGGGCGGGAGTAGGAGAGACCCAGTACTTC
CSAQNGAGVGETQYF
>TRBD2|TRBJ2-5|.|TRBV5-1
TGCGCCAGCAGCTTGACTAGCGGGAGTGAGACCCAGTACTTC
CASSLTSGSETQYF